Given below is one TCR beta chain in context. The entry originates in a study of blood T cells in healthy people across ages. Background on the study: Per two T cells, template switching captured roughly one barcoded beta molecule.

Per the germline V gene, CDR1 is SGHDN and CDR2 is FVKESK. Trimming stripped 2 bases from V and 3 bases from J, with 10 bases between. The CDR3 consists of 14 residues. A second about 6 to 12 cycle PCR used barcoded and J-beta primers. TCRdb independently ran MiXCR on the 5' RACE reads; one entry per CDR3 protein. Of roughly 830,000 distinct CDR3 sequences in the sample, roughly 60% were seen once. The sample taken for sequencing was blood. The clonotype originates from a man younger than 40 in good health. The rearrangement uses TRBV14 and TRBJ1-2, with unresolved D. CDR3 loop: CASSQLDSDYGYTF. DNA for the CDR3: TGTGCCAGCAGCCAACTGGATTCTGACTATGGCTACACCTTC.